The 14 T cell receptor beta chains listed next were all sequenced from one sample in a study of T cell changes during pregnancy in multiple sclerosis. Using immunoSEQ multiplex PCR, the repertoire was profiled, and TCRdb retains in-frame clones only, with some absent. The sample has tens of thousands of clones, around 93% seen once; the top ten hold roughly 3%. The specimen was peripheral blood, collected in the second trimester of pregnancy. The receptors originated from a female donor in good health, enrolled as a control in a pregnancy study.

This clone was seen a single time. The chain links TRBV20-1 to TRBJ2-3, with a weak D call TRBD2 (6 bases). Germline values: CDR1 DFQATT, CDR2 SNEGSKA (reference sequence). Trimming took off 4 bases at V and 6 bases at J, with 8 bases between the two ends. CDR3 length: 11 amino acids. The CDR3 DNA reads TGCAGTGCTAAGGCGGGGGATACGCAGTATTTT. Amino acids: CSAKAGDTQYF.

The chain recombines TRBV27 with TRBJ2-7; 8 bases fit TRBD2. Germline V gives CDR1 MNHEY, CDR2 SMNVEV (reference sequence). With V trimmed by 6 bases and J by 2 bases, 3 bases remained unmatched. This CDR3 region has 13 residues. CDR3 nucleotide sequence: TGTGCCAGCAGGCGGGGGGTGGCCTACGAGCAGTACTTC. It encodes CASRRGVAYEQYF.

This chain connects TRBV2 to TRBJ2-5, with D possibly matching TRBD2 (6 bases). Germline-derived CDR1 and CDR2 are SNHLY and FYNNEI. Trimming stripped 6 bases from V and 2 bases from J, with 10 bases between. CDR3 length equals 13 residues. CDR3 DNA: TGTGCCAGCAGCAGGAGGGAGCAAGAGACCCAGTACTTC. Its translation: CASSRREQETQYF.

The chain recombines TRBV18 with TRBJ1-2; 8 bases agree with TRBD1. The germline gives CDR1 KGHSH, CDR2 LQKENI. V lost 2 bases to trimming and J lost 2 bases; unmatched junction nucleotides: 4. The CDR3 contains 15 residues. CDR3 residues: CASSPTGTGNYGYTF. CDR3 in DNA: TGTGCCAGCTCACCAACCGGGACAGGAAACTATGGCTACACCTTC. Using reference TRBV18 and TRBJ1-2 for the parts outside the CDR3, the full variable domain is NAGVMQNPRHLVRRRGQEARLRCSPMKGHSHVYWYRQLPEEGLKFMVYLQKENIIDESGMPKERFSAEFPKEGPSILRIQQVVRGDSAAYFCASSPTGTGNYGYTFGSGTRLTVV.

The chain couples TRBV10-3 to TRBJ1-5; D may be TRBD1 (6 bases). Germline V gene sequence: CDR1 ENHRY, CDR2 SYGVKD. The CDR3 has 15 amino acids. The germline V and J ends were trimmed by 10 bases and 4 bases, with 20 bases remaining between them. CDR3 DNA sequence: TGTGCCACCTCAGCTGGGGAACAGGGAAATCAGCCCCAGCATTTT. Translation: CATSAGEQGNQPQHF.

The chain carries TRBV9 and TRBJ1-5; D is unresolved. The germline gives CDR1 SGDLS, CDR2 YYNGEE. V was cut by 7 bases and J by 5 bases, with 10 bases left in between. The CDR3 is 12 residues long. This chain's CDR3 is CASGPRDQPQHF. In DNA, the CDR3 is TGTGCCAGCGGGCCTCGCGATCAGCCCCAGCATTTT.

The CDR3 sequence: CASSPRDKGGEQFF. Here the CDR3 DNA reads TGTGCCAGCTCACCACGGGACAAAGGCGGTGAGCAGTTCTTC. The chain links TRBV18 to TRBJ2-1; maybe TRBD1 (6 bases). There are 14 residues in the CDR3. Trimming pared 1 base from V and 9 bases from J, leaving 13 bases between. Germline CDR1 and CDR2: KGHSH and LQKENI. Variable domain in full (rest from reference TRBV18 and TRBJ2-1): NAGVMQNPRHLVRRRGQEARLRCSPMKGHSHVYWYRQLPEEGLKFMVYLQKENIIDESGMPKERFSAEFPKEGPSILRIQQVVRGDSAAYFCASSPRDKGGEQFFGPGTRLTVL.

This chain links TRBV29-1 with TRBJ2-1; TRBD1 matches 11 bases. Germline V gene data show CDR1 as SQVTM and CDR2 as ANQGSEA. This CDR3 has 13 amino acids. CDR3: CNPRDRGWNEQFF. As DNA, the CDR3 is TGCAACCCCCGGGACAGGGGGTGGAATGAGCAGTTCTTC.

The CDR3 is CASTGGLDYYEQYF. The CDR3 bases are TGTGCCAGCACGGGGGGGCTTGACTACTACGAGCAGTACTTC. The chain recombines TRBV28 with TRBJ2-7; 8 bases map to TRBD2. V lost 7 bases to trimming and J lost 3 bases; unmatched junction nucleotides: 8. From germline, CDR1 is MDHEN and CDR2 SYDVKM. The CDR3 runs to 14 residues.

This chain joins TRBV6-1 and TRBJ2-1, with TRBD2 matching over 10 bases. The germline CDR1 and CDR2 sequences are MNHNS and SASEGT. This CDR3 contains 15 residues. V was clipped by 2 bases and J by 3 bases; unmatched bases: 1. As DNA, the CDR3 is TGTGCCAGCAGTGAAAGCGGGGGGGTCTACAATGAGCAGTTCTTC. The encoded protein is CASSESGGVYNEQFF.

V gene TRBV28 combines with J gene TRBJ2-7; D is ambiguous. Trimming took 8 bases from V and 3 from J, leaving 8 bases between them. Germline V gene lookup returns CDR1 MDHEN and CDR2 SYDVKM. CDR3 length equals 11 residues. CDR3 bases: TGTGCCAGCCGCAGTATCTACGAGCAGTACTTC. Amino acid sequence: CASRSIYEQYF.

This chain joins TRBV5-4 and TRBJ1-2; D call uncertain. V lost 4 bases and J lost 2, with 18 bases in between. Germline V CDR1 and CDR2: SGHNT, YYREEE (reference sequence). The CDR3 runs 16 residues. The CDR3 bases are TGTGCCAGCAGCAACGGGGTCGGCAGATGGAACTATGGCTACACCTTC. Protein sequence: CASSNGVGRWNYGYTF.

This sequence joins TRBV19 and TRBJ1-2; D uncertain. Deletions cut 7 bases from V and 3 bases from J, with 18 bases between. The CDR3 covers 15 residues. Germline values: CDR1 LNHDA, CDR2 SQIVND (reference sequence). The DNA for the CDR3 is TGTGCCAGTACCCTAAGACGGGGAGTCTACTATGGCTACACCTTC. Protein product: CASTLRRGVYYGYTF.

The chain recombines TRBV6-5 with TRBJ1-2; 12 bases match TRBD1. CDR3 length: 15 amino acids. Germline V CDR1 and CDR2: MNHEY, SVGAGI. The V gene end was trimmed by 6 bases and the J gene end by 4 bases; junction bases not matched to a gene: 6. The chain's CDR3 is CASRRDRGHGYGYTF. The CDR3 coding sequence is TGTGCCAGCAGGAGGGACAGGGGGCACGGCTATGGCTACACCTTC.